Each of the 20 T cell receptor beta chains below was sequenced from the same sample in a study of cytomegalovirus exposure and HLA in healthy donors. A multiplex PCR was run with 60 Vbeta primers and 13 Jbeta primers. Profiled with immunoSEQ multiplex PCR; TCRdb holds only in-frame clones, not every one. Of some 200,000 clones listed, around 80% are singletons. The sequencing input was PBMCs. These receptors were obtained from a man aged 18 to 30 in good health and CMV-seronegative.

The V call is TRBV11-2, the J call TRBJ2-5; D is undetermined. The length of the CDR3 is 14 residues. Germline-derived CDR1 and CDR2 are SGHAT and FQNNGV. V was clipped by 0 bases and J by 5 bases, with 10 bases between them. DNA of the CDR3: TGTGCCAGCAGCTTAGACAGGTCTCGGGAGACCCAGTACTTC. Encoded protein: CASSLDRSRETQYF.

The rearrangement joins TRBV27 to TRBJ2-1; 9 positions match TRBD2. This CDR3 is 14 amino acids long. In germline, CDR1 is MNHEY, CDR2 SMNVEV (reference sequence). Trimming cost V 3 bases and J 10 bases; bases outside gene matches: 7. The CDR3 reads CASSFSGLANEQFF. For the CDR3, the DNA is TGTGCCAGCAGTTTTAGTGGACTAGCGAACGAGCAGTTCTTC.

The V call is TRBV19, the J call TRBJ1-5, with 7 nucleotides matching TRBD1. CDR3 length: 16 residues. Germline V gives CDR1 LNHDA, CDR2 SQIVND (reference sequence). After removal of 3 bases from V and 2 bases from J, the junction contained 7 bases not matched to a gene. The CDR3 reads CASSIHDRDGNQPQHF. The CDR3 bases are TGTGCCAGTAGTATCCATGACAGGGACGGCAATCAGCCCCAGCATTTT.

As concerns this clone: Its ends do not fully match the called genes, so a read error is possible. The V call is TRBV7-9, the J call TRBJ1-1; D is unclear. Germline loops: CDR1 SEHNR, CDR2 FQNEAQ (reference sequence). The length of the CDR3 is 11 residues. CDR3 sequence: CSSSLFAEAFF. CDR3 nucleotides: TGTTCCAGCAGCTTATTCGCTGAAGCTTTCTTT.

CDR3 DNA: TGTGCCAGCAGCCAGCTAGCGGGAAATGAGGGTGAGCAGTTCTTC. The encoded protein is CASSQLAGNEGEQFF. The J gene is TRBJ2-1, the V gene TRBV4-2; 9 bases are a match to TRBD2. With 3 bases clipped from V and 9 bases from J, the junction kept 9 bases outside the gene matches. Germline V gene sequence: CDR1 LGHNA, CDR2 YNFKEQ. The CDR3 consists of 15 residues.

This clone was seen only once. This chain links TRBV6-5 with TRBJ2-1; TRBD2 agrees at 9 bases. Trimming at V came to 10 bases and at J to 6 bases, leaving 13 bases not matched to a gene. This CDR3 is 15 amino acids long. Germline V lookup: CDR1 MNHEY, CDR2 SVGAGI. This chain's CDR3 is CATKEWGGGGNEQFF. In DNA form, the CDR3 reads TGTGCCACTAAAGAATGGGGCGGGGGGGGCAATGAGCAGTTCTTC.

The chain employs TRBV5-1 and TRBJ2-1; 9 positions agree with TRBD1. CDR1 is SGHRS and CDR2 is YFSETQ in the germline V gene. This CDR3 comprises 14 residues. With 5 bases clipped from V and 7 bases from J, the junction kept 7 bases outside the gene matches. The CDR3 sequence is CASRPGQGTNEQFF. The CDR3 DNA sequence: TGCGCCAGCAGACCGGGACAGGGAACGAATGAGCAGTTCTTC.

CDR3 residues: CASSYSGGLYGYTF. As DNA, the CDR3 is TGTGCCAGCAGTTACTCAGGGGGTCTCTATGGCTACACCTTC. The chain links TRBV6-6 to TRBJ1-2, with a weak D call TRBD1 (6 bases). Germline V lookup: CDR1 MNHNY, CDR2 SVGAGI (reference sequence). This CDR3 region has 14 residues. The V gene lost 0 bases and the J gene lost 4 bases, with 9 bases spanning the gap.

J is TRBJ2-3 and V is TRBV5-1; the D gene is possibly TRBD2 (6 bases). CDR1 and CDR2 (germline): SGHRS, YFSETQ. The CDR3 runs 15 residues. Trimming stripped 3 bases from V and 5 bases from J, with 16 bases between. The CDR3 coding sequence is TGCGCCAGCAGCTGGCAGGGATCCGGGGGAGATACGCAGTATTTT. It is translated as CASSWQGSGGDTQYF.

V and J are TRBV6-5 and TRBJ1-5, with D hard to call. Germline V gene lookup returns CDR1 MNHEY and CDR2 SVGAGI. Trimming cost V 6 bases and J 0 bases, with 12 bases left between them. This CDR3 spans 15 amino acids. CDR3 residues: CASSKFSYSNQPQHF. In DNA form, the CDR3 reads TGTGCCAGCAGCAAATTCAGTTATAGCAATCAGCCCCAGCATTTT.

The table lists this clone with a count of one. Other DNA sequences in the sample encode the same CDR3. The rearrangement links TRBV18 to TRBJ1-1, with unresolved D. The V end lost 4 bases, the J end lost 0 bases, and 3 bases lay between the germline ends. Germline CDR1 and CDR2: KGHSH and LQKENI. The CDR3 is 12 amino acids. CDR3 amino acids: CASSLMNTEAFF. CDR3 DNA: TGTGCCAGCTCACTCATGAACACTGAAGCTTTCTTT. Looking up the rest from reference TRBV18 and TRBJ1-1 gives the full variable domain: NAGVMQNPRHLVRRRGQEARLRCSPMKGHSHVYWYRQLPEEGLKFMVYLQKENIIDESGMPKERFSAEFPKEGPSILRIQQVVRGDSAAYFCASSLMNTEAFFGQGTRLTVV.

V usage is TRBV27 and J usage is TRBJ2-7; 8 bases are a match to TRBD1. The V gene end was trimmed by 3 bases and the J gene end by 4 bases; junction bases not matched to a gene: 5. This CDR3 has 14 amino acids. Germline loops: CDR1 MNHEY, CDR2 SMNVEV (reference sequence). The CDR3 reads CASSFGTGDYEQYF. The CDR3 coding sequence is TGTGCCAGCAGTTTCGGGACAGGAGATTACGAGCAGTACTTC.

The chain links TRBV28 to TRBJ2-7; 7 bases line up with TRBD1. Germline loops: CDR1 MDHEN, CDR2 SYDVKM. The length of the CDR3 is 14 residues. J lost 1 base, V lost 7 bases, and 7 bases had no gene match. DNA for the CDR3: TGTGCCAGCATCCAAGGGGGCGAATCCTACGAGCAGTACTTC. It codes for CASIQGGESYEQYF.

The chain combines TRBV6-6 with TRBJ2-1; TRBD2 matches at 8 bases. Germline V gene lookup returns CDR1 MNHNY and CDR2 SVGAGI (reference sequence). J gave up 6 bases and V 5 bases, and 6 bases lay outside the gene matches. This CDR3 region has 14 residues. CDR3 loop: CASSGGLEFNEQFF. In nucleotides, the CDR3 is TGTGCCAGCAGTGGGGGACTAGAGTTCAATGAGCAGTTCTTC.

The count of this clone is one. The chain joins TRBV6-1 to TRBJ2-1; 10 nucleotides align to TRBD1. The germline gives CDR1 MNHNS, CDR2 SASEGT. V shed 3 bases, J shed 5 bases, and the junction held 7 bases outside the gene matches. This CDR3 contains 16 residues. CDR3 DNA: TGTGCCAGCAGTGAGACCGGGACAGGGGCCCACAATGAGCAGTTCTTC. It translates to CASSETGTGAHNEQFF.

The V gene is TRBV6-4, the J gene TRBJ2-1; the match to TRBD2 covers 10 bases. The CDR3 is 16 amino acids. Germline CDR1 MRHNA, CDR2 SNTAGT. Trimming removed 0 bases from V and 4 bases from J; junction bases left unmatched: 3. The CDR3: CASSDSAGGPYNEQFF. DNA for the CDR3: TGTGCCAGCAGTGACTCAGCGGGAGGGCCGTACAATGAGCAGTTCTTC.

The chain links TRBV6-6 to TRBJ2-1, with 7 bases aligning to TRBD1. The CDR3 runs 16 residues. Germline lookup yields CDR1 MNHNY and CDR2 SVGAGI (reference sequence). The V segment lost 10 bases and the J segment 5 bases; nucleotides outside the gene matches: 17. The CDR3 DNA sequence: TGTGCCACCTCGGGTGCTGACAGGGAAATAGACAATGAGCAGTTCTTC. The encoded protein is CATSGADREIDNEQFF.

This clone was counted a few times. V gene TRBV9 combines with J gene TRBJ2-5; D is perhaps TRBD2 (6 bases). The CDR3 runs 14 residues. V was pared by 2 bases and J by 5 bases, with 13 bases between. Germline V gene lookup returns CDR1 SGDLS and CDR2 YYNGEE. CDR3 in amino acids: CASSVGSGGETQYF. The DNA of the CDR3 is TGTGCCAGCAGCGTGGGTAGCGGAGGGGAGACCCAGTACTTC.

The chain links TRBV28 to TRBJ1-6, with TRBD1 as a possible D gene (6 bases). This CDR3 has 15 amino acids. The germline gives CDR1 MDHEN, CDR2 SYDVKM. The V and J ends lost 10 bases and 2 bases respectively, with 15 bases between them. CDR3 sequence reads: CATRPTGTYNSPLHF. CDR3 coding DNA: TGTGCCACCCGCCCTACAGGGACCTATAATTCACCCCTCCACTTT. Full variable domain (outside the CDR3, taken from reference TRBV28 and TRBJ1-6): DVKVTQSSRYLVKRTGEKVFLECVQDMDHENMFWYRQDPGLGLRLIYFSYDVKMKEKGDIPEGYSVSREKKERFSLILESASTNQTSMYLCATRPTGTYNSPLHFGNGTRLTVT.

The rearrangement uses TRBV5-1 and TRBJ2-7; maybe TRBD1 (6 bases). The CDR3 runs to 16 residues. Between the trimmed V and J ends, which lost 0 bases and 8 bases, there was a span of 21 bases. Germline CDR1 SGHRS, CDR2 YFSETQ. The CDR3 nucleotides read TGCGCCAGCAGCTTGGAGTTTCCGGGACATAGGCTAAAGCAGTACTTC. This gives the protein CASSLEFPGHRLKQYF.